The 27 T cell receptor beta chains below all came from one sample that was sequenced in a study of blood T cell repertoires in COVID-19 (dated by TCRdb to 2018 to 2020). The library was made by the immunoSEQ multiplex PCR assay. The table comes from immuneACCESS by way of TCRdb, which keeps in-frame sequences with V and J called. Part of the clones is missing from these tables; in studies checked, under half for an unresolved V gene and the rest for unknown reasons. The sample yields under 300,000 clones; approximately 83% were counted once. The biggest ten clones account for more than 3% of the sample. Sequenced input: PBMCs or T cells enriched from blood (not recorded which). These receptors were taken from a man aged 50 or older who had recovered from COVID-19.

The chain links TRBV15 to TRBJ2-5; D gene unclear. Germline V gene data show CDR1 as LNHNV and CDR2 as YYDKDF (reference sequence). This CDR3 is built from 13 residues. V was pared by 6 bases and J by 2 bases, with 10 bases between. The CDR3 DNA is TGTGCCACCAGTATCGGGTTGCAAGAGACCCAGTACTTC. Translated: CATSIGLQETQYF.

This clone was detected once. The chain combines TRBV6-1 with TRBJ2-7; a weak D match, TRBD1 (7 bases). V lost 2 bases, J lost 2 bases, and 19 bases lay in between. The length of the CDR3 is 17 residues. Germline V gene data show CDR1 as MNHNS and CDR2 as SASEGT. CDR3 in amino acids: CASSESAYRGGTYEQYF. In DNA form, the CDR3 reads TGTGCCAGCAGTGAATCCGCCTACAGGGGAGGTACCTACGAGCAGTACTTC.

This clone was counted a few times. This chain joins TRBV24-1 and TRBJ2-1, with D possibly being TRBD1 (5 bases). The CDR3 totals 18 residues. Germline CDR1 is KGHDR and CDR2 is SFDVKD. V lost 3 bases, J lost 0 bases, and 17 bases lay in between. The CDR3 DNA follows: TGTGCCACCAGTGATCCCCCAGGGTCCAGCCCCTCCTACAATGAGCAGTTCTTC. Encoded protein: CATSDPPGSSPSYNEQFF.

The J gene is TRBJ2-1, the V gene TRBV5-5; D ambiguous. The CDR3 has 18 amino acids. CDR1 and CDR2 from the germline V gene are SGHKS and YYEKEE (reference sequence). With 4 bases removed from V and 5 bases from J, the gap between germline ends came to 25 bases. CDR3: CASSPLFIELGGDNEQFF. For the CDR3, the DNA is TGTGCCAGCAGCCCCCTCTTTATAGAGCTCGGTGGAGACAATGAGCAGTTCTTC.

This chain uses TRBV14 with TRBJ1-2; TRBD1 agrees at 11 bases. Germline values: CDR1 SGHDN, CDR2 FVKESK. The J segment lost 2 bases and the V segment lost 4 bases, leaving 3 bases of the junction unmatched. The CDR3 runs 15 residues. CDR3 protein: CASSRGQGANYGYTF. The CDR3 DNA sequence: TGTGCCAGCAGCCGAGGACAGGGGGCGAACTATGGCTACACCTTC.

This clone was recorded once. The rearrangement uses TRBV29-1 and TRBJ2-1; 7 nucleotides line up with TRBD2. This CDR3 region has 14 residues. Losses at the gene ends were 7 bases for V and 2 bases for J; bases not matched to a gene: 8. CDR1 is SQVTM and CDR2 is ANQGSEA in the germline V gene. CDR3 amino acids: CSAPRAGAYNEQFF. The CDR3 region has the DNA TGCAGCGCCCCTCGGGCGGGAGCCTACAATGAGCAGTTCTTC.

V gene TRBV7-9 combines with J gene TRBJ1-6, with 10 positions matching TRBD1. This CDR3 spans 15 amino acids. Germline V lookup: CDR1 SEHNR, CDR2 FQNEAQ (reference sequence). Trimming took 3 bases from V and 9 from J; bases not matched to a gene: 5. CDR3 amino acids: CASSLETGGASPLHF. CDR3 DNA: TGTGCCAGCAGCTTGGAGACAGGGGGCGCTTCACCCCTCCACTTT.

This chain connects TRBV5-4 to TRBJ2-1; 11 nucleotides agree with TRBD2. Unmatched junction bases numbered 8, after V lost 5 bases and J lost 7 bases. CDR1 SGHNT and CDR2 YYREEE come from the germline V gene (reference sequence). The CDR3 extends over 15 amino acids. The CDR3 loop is CASRIAGGPQNEQFF. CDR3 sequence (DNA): TGTGCCAGCAGGATAGCGGGAGGGCCCCAGAATGAGCAGTTCTTC. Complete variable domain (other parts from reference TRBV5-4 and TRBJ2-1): ETGVTQSPTHLIKTRGQQVTLRCSSQSGHNTVSWYQQALGQGPQFIFQYYREEENGRGNFPPRFSGLQFPNYSSELNVNALELDDSALYLCASRIAGGPQNEQFFGPGTRLTVL.

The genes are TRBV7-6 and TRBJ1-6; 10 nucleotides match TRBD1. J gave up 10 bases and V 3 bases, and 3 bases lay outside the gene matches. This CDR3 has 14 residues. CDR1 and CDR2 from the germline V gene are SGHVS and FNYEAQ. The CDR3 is CASSLGQGRSPLHF. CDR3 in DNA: TGTGCCAGCAGCTTGGGACAGGGGAGGTCACCCCTCCACTTT.

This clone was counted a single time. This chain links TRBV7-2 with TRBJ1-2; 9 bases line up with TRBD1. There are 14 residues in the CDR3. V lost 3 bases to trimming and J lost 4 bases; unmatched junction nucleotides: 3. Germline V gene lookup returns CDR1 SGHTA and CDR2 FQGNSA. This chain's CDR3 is CASSLGDRVYGYTF. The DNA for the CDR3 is TGTGCCAGCAGCTTGGGGGACAGGGTCTATGGCTACACCTTC.

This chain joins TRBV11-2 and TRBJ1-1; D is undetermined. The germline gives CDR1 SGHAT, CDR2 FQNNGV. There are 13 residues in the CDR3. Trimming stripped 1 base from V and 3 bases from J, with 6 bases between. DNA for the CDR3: TGTGCCAGCAGCTTAGGCAGTCACACTGAAGCTTTCTTT. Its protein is CASSLGSHTEAFF.

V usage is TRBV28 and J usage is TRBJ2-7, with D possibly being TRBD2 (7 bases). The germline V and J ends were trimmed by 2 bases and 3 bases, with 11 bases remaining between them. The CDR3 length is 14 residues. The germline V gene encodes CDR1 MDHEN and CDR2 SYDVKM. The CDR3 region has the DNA TGTGCCAGCAGTTTAGCGGGGGCTGACTACGAGCAGTACTTC. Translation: CASSLAGADYEQYF.

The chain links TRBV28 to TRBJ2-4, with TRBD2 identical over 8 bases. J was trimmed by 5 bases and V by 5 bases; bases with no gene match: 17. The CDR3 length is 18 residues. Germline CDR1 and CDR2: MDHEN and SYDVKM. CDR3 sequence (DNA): TGTGCCAGCAGTGGTCCCGGGACTAGGTACTCTAGCCAAAACATTCAGTACTTC. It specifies CASSGPGTRYSSQNIQYF.

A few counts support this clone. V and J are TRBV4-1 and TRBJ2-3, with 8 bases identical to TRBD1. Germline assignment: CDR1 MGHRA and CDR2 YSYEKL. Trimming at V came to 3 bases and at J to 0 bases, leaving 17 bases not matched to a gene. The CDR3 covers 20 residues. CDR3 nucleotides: TGCGCCAGCAGCCATGCCGGAGACAGGGGCCTCGGGACGAGCACAGATACGCAGTATTTT. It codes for CASSHAGDRGLGTSTDTQYF.

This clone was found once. CDR3 nucleotide sequence: TGCGCCAGTTACCCGGGGGACAGTGGTTCACCCCTCCACTTT. Protein product: CASYPGDSGSPLHF. This chain joins TRBV5-1 and TRBJ1-6; 7 bases match TRBD1. This CDR3 has 14 residues. V was pared by 8 bases and J by 9 bases, with 11 bases of the junction left unmatched. Per the germline V gene, CDR1 is SGHRS and CDR2 is YFSETQ.

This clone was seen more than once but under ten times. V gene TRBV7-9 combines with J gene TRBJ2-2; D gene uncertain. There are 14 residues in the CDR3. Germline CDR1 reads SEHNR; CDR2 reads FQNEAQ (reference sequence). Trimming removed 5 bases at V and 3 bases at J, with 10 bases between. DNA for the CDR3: TGTGCCAGCAGCCCCACCTACTACACCGGGGAGCTGTTTTTT. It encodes CASSPTYYTGELFF.

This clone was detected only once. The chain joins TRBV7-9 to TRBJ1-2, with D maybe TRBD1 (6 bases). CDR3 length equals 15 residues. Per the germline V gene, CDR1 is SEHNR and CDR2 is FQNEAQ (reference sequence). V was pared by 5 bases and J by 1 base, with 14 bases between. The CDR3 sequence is CASSLGQSGNYGYTF. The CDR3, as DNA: TGTGCCAGCAGCCTCGGACAGTCTGGTAACTATGGCTACACCTTC.

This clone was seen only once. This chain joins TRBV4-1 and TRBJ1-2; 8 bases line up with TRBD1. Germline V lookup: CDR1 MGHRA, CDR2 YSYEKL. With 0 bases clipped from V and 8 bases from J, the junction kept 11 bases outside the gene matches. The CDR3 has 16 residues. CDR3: CASSQDIGTGSTGYTF. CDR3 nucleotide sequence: TGCGCCAGCAGCCAAGATATCGGGACAGGTTCAACGGGCTACACCTTC.

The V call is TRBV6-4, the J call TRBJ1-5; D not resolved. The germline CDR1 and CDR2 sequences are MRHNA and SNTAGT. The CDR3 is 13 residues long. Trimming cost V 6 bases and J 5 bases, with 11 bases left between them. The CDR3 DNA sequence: TGTGCCAGCAGCATCACTGAGGATCAGCCCCAGCATTTT. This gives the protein CASSITEDQPQHF.

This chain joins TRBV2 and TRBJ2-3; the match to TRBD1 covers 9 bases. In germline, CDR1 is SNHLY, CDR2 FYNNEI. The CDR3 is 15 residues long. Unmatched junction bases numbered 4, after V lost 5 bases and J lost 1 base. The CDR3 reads CASSKGQGGTDTQYF. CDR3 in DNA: TGTGCCAGCAGTAAGGGACAGGGAGGCACAGATACGCAGTATTTT. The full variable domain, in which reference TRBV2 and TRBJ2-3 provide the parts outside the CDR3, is EPEVTQTPSHQVTQMGQEVILRCVPISNHLYFYWYRQILGQKVEFLVSFYNNEISEKSEIFDDQFSVERPDGSNFTLKIRSTKLEDSAMYFCASSKGQGGTDTQYFGPGTRLTVL.

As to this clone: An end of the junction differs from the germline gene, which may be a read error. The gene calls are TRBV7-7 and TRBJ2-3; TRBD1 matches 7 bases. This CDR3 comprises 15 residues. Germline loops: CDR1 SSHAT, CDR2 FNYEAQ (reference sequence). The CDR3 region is CASSLTDRVTDTQYF. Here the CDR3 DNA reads TGTGCTAGCAGCTTAACCGACAGGGTAACAGATACGCAGTATTTT.

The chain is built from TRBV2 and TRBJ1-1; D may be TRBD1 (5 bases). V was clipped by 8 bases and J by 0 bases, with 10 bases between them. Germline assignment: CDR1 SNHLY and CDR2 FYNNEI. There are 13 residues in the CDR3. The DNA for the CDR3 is TGTGCCAGCGGAGGGGTAATGAACACTGAAGCTTTCTTT. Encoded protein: CASGGVMNTEAFF.

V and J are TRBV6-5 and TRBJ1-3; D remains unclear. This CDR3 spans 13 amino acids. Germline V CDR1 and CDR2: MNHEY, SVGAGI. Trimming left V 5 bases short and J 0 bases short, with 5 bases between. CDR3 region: CASSLASGNTIYF. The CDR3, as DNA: TGTGCCAGCAGTCTGGCCTCTGGAAACACCATATATTTT.

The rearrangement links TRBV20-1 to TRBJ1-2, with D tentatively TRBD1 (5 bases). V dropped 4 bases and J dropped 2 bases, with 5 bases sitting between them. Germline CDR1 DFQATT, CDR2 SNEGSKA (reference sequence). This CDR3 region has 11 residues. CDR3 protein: CSAKGNYGYTF. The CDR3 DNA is TGCAGTGCTAAGGGGAACTATGGCTACACCTTC.

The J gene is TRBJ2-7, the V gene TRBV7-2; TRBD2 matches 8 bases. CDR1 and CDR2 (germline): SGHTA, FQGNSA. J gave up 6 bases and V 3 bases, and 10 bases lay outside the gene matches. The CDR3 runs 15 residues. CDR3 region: CASSFLSGTESEQYF. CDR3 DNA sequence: TGTGCCAGCAGCTTTCTTAGCGGGACGGAGTCCGAGCAGTACTTC.

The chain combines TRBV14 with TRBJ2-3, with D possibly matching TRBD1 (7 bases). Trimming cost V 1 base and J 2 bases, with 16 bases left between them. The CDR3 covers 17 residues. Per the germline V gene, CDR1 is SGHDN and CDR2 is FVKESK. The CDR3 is CASSQGRGTGVTDTQYF. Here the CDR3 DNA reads TGTGCCAGCAGCCAAGGGAGGGGAACAGGGGTCACAGATACGCAGTATTTT.

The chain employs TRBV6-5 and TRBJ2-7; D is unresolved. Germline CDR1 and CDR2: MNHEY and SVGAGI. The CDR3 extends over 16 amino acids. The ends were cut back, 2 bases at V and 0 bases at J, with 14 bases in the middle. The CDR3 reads CASSYHTPESSYEQYF. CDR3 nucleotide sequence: TGTGCCAGCAGTTACCACACACCAGAAAGCTCCTACGAGCAGTACTTC.